What follows is one T cell receptor beta chain and its context. Antigen unknown. Germline CDR1 and CDR2: KGHDR and SFDVKD. The CDR3 sequence is 14 residues long. V was shortened by 3 bases and J by 5 bases, with 11 bases between the two germline ends. This specimen belongs to a study of T-cell reconstitution after alpha-beta-depleted transplantation in children. Regarding the study as a whole: About two months after transplant, alpha-beta T cells reportedly came from several hundred expanded graft clones.

This sample's TCRbeta library carried unique molecular identifier barcodes. One entry per CDR3 protein, called by TCRdb with MiXCR from the PCR reads. The top ten hold less than 40% of the sample, which has 500,000 to 750,000 distinct CDR3 sequences, 25% to 30% seen once. This receptor was obtained from a boy younger than two with Wiskott-Aldrich syndrome, due to receive a stem cell transplant. The chain employs TRBV24-1 and TRBJ2-3; a possible D gene is TRBD2 (5 bases). This sample comprised PBMCs, obtained before TCRalphabeta/CD19-depleted stem cell transplant. The DNA for the CDR3 is TGTGCCACCAGTGATAGGGAGAGTCAAGATACGCAGTATTTT. The encoded protein is CATSDRESQDTQYF.